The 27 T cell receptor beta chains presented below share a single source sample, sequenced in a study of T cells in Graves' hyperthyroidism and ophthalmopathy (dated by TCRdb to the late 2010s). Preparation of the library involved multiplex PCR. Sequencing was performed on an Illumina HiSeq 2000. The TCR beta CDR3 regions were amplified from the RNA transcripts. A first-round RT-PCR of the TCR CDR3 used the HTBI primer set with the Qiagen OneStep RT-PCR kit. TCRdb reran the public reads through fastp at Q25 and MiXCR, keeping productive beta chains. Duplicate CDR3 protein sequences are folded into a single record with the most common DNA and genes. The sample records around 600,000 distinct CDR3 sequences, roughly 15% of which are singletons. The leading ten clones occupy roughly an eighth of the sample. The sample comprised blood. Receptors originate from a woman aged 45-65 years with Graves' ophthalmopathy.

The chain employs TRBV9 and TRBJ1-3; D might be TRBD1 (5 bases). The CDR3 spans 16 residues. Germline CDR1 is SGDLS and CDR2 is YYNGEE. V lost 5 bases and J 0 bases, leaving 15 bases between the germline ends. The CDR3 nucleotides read TGTGCCAGCAGTCTCCTCGGGACGGACTCTGGAAACACCATATATTTT. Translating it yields CASSLLGTDSGNTIYF.

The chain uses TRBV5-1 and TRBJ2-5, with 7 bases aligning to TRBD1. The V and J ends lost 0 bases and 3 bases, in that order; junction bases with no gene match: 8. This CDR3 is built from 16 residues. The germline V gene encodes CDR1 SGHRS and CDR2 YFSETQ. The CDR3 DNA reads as TGCGCCAGCAGCTTGGGCTACAGGGGCCGAAAAGAGACCCAGTACTTC. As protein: CASSLGYRGRKETQYF.

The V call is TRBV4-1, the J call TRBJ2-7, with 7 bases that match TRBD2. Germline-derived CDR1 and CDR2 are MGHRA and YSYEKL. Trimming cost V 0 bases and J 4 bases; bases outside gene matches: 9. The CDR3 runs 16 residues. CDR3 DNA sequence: TGCGCCAGCAGCCAAGATCGGGGCGGGAGAGGGTACGAGCAGTACTTC. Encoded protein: CASSQDRGGRGYEQYF.

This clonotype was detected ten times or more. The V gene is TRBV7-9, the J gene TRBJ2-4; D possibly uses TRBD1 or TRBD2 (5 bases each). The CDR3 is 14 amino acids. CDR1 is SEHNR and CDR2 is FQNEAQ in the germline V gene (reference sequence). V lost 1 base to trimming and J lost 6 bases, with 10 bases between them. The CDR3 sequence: CASSLGGRGNIQYF. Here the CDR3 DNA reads TGTGCCAGCAGCTTAGGGGGACGGGGAAACATTCAGTACTTC. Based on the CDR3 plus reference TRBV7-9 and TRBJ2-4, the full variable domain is DTGVSQNPRHKITKRGQNVTFRCDPISEHNRLYWYRQTLGQGPEFLTYFQNEAQLEKSRLLSDRFSAERPKGSFSTLEIQRTEQGDSAMYLCASSLGGRGNIQYFGAGTRLSVL.

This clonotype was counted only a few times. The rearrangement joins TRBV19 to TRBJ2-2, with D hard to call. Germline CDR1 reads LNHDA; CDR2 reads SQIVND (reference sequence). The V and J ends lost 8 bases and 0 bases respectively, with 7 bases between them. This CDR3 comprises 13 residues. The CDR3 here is CASVNTNTGELFF. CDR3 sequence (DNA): TGTGCCAGTGTTAACACGAACACCGGGGAGCTGTTTTTT.

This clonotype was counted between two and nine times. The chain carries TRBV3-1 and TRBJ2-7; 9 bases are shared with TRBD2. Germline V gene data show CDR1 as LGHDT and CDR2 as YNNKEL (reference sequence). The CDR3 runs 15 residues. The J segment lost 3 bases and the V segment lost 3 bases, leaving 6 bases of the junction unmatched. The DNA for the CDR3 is TGTGCCAGCAGCCATGGTCTAGCGGGACTCTACGAGCAGTACTTC. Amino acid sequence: CASSHGLAGLYEQYF.

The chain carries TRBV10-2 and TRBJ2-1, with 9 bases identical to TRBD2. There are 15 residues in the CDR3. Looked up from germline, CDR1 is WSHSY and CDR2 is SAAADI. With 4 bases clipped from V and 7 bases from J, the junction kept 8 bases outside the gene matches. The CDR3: CASSARVAGVNEQFF. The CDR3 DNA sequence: TGCGCCAGCAGTGCCCGGGTAGCGGGAGTTAATGAGCAGTTCTTC.

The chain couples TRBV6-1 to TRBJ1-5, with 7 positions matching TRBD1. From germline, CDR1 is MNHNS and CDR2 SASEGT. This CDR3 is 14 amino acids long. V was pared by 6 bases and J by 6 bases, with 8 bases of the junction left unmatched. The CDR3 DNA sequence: TGTGCCAGCAGCCCGACAGGGAGGTCTCAGCCCCAGCATTTT. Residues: CASSPTGRSQPQHF.

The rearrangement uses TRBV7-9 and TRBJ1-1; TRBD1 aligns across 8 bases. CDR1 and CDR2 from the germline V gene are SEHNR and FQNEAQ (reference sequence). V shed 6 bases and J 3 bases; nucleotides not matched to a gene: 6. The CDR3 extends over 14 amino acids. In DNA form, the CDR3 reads TGTGCCAGCAGTCGACAGGGGAGCGACACTGAAGCTTTCTTT. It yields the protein CASSRQGSDTEAFF.

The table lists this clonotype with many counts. The CDR3 loop reads CSADTGTDTDTQYF. DNA for the CDR3: TGCAGTGCAGATACCGGGACAGACACAGATACGCAGTATTTT. V usage is TRBV20-1 and J usage is TRBJ2-3; 7 bases match TRBD1. J gave up 2 bases and V 6 bases, and 8 bases lay outside the gene matches. The germline V gene has CDR1 DFQATT and CDR2 SNEGSKA (reference sequence). The CDR3 loop spans 14 amino acids.

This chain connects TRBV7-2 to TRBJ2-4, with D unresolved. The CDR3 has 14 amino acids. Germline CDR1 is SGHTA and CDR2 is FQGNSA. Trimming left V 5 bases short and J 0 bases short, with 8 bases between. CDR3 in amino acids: CASSLTLAKNIQYF. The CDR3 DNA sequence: TGTGCCAGCAGCCTGACTTTAGCCAAAAACATTCAGTACTTC. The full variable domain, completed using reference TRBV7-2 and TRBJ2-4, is GAGVSQSPSNKVTEKGKDVELRCDPISGHTALYWYRQSLGQGLEFLIYFQGNSAPDKSGLPSDRFSAERTGGSVSTLTIQRTQQEDSAVYLCASSLTLAKNIQYFGAGTRLSVL.

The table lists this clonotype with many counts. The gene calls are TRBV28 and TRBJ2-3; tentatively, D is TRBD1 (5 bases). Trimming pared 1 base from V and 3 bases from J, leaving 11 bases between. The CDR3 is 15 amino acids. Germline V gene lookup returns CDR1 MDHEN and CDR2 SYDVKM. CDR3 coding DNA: TGTGCCAGCAGTTTATTGGGGCAATTTACAGATACGCAGTATTTT. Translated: CASSLLGQFTDTQYF.

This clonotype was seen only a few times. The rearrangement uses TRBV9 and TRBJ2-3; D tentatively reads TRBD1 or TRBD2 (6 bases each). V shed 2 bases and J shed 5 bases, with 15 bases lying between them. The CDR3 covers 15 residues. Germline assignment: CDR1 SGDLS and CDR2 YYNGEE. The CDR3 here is CASSVGGRGVDTQYF. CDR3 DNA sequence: TGTGCCAGCAGCGTGGGGGGCCGCGGGGTAGATACGCAGTATTTT.

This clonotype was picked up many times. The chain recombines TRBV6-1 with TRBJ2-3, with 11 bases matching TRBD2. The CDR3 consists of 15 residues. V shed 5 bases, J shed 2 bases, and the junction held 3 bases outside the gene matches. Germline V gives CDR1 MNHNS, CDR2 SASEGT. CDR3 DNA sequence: TGTGCCAGCAGTAAGACTAGCGGGACCACAGATACGCAGTATTTT. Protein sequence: CASSKTSGTTDTQYF.

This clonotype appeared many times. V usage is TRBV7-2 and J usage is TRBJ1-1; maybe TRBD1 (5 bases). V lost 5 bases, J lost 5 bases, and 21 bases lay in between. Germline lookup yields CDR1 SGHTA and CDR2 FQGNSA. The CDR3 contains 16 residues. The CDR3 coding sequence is TGTGCCAGCAGCCCCCGAAAGGGGACCGATTTAACTGAAGCTTTCTTT. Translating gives CASSPRKGTDLTEAFF.

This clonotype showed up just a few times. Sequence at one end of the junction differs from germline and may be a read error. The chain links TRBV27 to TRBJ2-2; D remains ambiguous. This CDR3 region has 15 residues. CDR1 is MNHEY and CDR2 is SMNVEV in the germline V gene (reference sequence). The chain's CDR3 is CAGSLLRQEAGELFF. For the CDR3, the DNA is TGTGCCGGCAGTTTATTGCGTCAGGAAGCCGGGGAGCTGTTTTTT.

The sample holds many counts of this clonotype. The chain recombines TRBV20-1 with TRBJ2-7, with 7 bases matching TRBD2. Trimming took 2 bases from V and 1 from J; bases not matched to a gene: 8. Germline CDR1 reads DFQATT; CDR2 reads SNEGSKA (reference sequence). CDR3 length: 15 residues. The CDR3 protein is CSARRWRESSYEQYF. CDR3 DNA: TGCAGTGCTAGACGCTGGCGGGAGTCTTCCTACGAGCAGTACTTC.

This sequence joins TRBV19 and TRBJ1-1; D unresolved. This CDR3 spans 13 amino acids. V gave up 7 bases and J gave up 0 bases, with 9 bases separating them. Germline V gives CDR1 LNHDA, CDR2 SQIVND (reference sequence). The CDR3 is CASTSRVNTEAFF. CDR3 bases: TGTGCCAGTACGTCCCGGGTGAACACTGAAGCTTTCTTT.

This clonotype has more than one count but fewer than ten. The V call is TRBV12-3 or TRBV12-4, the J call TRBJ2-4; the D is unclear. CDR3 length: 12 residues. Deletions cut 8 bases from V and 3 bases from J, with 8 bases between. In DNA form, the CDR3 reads TGTGCCAGCGGCGAGTTCAAAAACATTCAGTACTTC. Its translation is CASGEFKNIQYF.

The chain's CDR3 is CASSYGDRGSVEQFF. The CDR3 nucleotides read TGTGCCAGCAGTTACGGGGACAGGGGGAGCGTTGAGCAGTTCTTC. The V and J genes are TRBV27 and TRBJ2-1; 11 bases match TRBD1. This CDR3 comprises 15 residues. CDR1 MNHEY and CDR2 SMNVEV come from the germline V gene (reference sequence). J lost 9 bases, V lost 4 bases, and 8 bases had no gene match.

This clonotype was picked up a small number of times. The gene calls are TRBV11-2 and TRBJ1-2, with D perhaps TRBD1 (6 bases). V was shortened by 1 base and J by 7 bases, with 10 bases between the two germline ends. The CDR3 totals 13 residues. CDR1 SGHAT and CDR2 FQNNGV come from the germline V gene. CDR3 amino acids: CASSLGGAAGYTF. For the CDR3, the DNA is TGTGCCAGCAGCTTAGGGGGGGCTGCTGGCTACACCTTC.

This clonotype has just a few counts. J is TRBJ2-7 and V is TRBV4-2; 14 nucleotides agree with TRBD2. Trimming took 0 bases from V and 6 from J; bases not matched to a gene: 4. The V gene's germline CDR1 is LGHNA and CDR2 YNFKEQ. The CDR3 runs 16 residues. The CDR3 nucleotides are TGTGCCAGCAGCCAAGAAGGGACTAGCGGGAGTTCCGAGCAGTACTTC. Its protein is CASSQEGTSGSSEQYF.

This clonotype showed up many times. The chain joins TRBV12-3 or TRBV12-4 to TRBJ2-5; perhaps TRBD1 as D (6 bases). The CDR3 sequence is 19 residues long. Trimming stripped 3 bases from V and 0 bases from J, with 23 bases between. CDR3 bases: TGTGCCAGCAGTTTCGAATCCGGACCCGGGACACCCTACCAAGAGACCCAGTACTTC. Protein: CASSFESGPGTPYQETQYF.

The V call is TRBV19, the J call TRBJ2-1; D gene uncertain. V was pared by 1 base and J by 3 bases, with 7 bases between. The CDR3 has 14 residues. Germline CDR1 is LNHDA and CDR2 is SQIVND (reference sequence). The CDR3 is CASSIGTDYNEQFF. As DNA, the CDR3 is TGTGCCAGTAGTATAGGTACAGACTACAATGAGCAGTTCTTC.

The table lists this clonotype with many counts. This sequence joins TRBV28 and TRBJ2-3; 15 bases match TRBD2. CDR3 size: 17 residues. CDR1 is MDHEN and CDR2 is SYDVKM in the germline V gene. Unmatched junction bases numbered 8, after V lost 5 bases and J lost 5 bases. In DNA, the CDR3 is TGTGCCAGCAGTACTGGGACTAGCGGGAGGTTTCTAGATACGCAGTATTTT. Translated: CASSTGTSGRFLDTQYF.

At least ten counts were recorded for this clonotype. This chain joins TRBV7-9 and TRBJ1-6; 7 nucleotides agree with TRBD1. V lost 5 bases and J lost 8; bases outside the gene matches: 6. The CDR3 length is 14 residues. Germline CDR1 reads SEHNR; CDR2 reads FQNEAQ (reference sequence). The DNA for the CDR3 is TGTGCCAGCAGCACCAGACAGGGTGATTCACCCCTCCACTTT. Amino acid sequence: CASSTRQGDSPLHF.

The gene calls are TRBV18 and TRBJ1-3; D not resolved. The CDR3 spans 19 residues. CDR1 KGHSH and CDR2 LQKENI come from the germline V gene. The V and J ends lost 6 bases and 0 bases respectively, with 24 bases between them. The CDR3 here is CASSQNRWATLDSGNTIYF. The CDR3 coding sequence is TGTGCCAGCTCCCAGAATCGGTGGGCCACTCTGGACTCTGGAAACACCATATATTTT.